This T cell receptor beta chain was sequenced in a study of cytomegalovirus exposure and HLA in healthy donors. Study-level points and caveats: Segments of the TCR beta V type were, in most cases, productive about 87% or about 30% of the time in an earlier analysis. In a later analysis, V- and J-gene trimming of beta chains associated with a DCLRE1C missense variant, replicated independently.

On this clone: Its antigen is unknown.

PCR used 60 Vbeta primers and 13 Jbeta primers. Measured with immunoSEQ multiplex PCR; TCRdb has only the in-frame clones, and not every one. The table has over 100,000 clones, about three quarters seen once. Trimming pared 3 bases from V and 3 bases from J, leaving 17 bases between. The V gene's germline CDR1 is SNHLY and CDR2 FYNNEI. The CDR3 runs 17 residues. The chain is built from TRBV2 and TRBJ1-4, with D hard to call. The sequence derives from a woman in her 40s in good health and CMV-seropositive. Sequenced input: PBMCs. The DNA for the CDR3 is TGTGCCAGCAGTGACGGGCCAGGAGAGGGCCCTAATGAAAAACTGTTTTTT. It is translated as CASSDGPGEGPNEKLFF.